The entry that follows covers one T cell receptor (beta chain) sequence. Its antigen remains unknown. The data are from a study of T cell repertoires in cytomegalovirus infection. Study observations and caveats: In two of eight donors, the top clonotype was HLA-C-restricted CMV-specific.

CDR1 is MNHNY and CDR2 is SVGAGI in the germline V gene (reference sequence). V was clipped by 0 bases and J by 3 bases, with 15 bases between them. CDR3 size: 16 residues. TCRdb passed the reads through MiXCR, listing each CDR3 protein once. The data show under 150,000 distinct CDR3 sequences, with over 25% seen just once and 41% held by the top ten. The sequence was collected from a human donor in good health (CMV status not recorded). Some clones in this sample may be carry-over from other donors' samples. This chain uses TRBV6-6 with TRBJ2-7; D possibly corresponds to TRBD2 (5 bases). The sample in question was CD8+ T cells from cultured PBMCs, obtained from culture after CMV antigen stimulation. The CDR3: CASSYSDFGIDYEQYF. CDR3 DNA: TGTGCCAGCAGTTACTCGGATTTCGGGATCGACTACGAGCAGTACTTC.